These T cell receptor beta chains were read from a single sample in a study of blood T cell repertoires in COVID-19. TCRdb's copy holds only in-frame clones and misses some; the assay was immunoSEQ multiplex PCR. The data show 200,000 to 250,000 clones, with about 80% seen just once and around 1.9% held by the top ten. Sequences were obtained from peripheral blood. Receptor source: an elderly woman with acute or convalescent COVID-19. The CDR3 runs from the conserved cysteine through the conserved F or W. Each record gives: clone size, V gene, CDR3 length, J gene, CDR3 protein. Size tells how often a clone was seen (once, few, many) or the class of an expanded clone, and some rows leave it out.

>-|TRBV6-2/TRBV6-3|17|TRBJ2-2
CASSYKRGGQDTGELFF
>-|TRBV30|14|TRBJ1-1
CAWVNLGAVTEAFF
>-|TRBV11-3|16|TRBJ2-1
CASSLRAGGPDREQFF
>-|TRBV29-1|13|TRBJ2-7
CSTSTGDSYEQYF
>-|TRBV24-1|17|TRBJ2-3
CATSDISSGKPPDTQYF
>-|TRBV6-2/TRBV6-3|18|TRBJ1-5
CASSYSDRGRRGNQPQHF
>-|TRBV6-2/TRBV6-3|17|TRBJ2-2
CASSYIAGGPNTGELFF
>-|TRBV5-1|14|TRBJ1-1
CASSQTGSETEAFF
>once|TRBV11-3|15|TRBJ1-1
CASSSDGRGNTEAFF
>-|TRBV7-8|13|TRBJ1-1
CASSLGRNTEAFF